Reported below is one TCR beta chain. Antigen specificity is unknown. Here immunoSEQ multiplex PCR was the method, and the copy in TCRdb shows in-frame clones only, minus some. The sample holds 95,000 to 100,000 clones; 85% to 95% are singletons and the top ten take about 12%. This record belongs to a study of siplizumab effects on memory and regulatory T cells. Study-wide results and limits: Alloreactive sequences traceable to unstimulated CD4+ memory cells were significantly reduced by siplizumab. Memory cells seemed less diverse than naive T cells, which also seemed major contributors to the alloresponse. Proof of suppressive function in proliferating Tregs from siplizumab cultures was not established.

Germline CDR1 SGHNT, CDR2 YYREEE (reference sequence). V dropped 3 bases and J dropped 6 bases, with 13 bases sitting between them. CDR3 length: 13 residues. This TCR was sampled from a human donor in good health. Specimen: non-Treg CD4+ T cells sorted from blood. The J gene is TRBJ2-7, the V gene TRBV5-4; no definite D call. The DNA for the CDR3 is TGTGCCAGCAGCTCGAATTGGCGTGGCGAGCAGTACTTC. The encoded protein is CASSSNWRGEQYF.